One and the same sample provided the 32 T cell receptor beta chains below, sequenced in a study of T cell repertoires in cytomegalovirus infection. Antigen specificity for these receptors is unknown. TCRdb re-derived calls from the reads in MiXCR, one entry per CDR3 protein. Among 750,000 to 900,000 distinct CDR3 sequences listed, 25% to 30% were seen once. The source was cultured CD8+ T cells from PBMCs, collected from culture after CMV antigen stimulation. These receptors originate from a human donor in good health (CMV status not recorded). Some clones in this sample may be carry-over from other donors' samples.

The chain combines TRBV6-2 or TRBV6-3 with TRBJ1-1; D uncertain. CDR1 is MNHEY and CDR2 is SVGEGT in the germline V gene. V was cut by 4 bases and J by 0 bases, with 12 bases left in between. CDR3 length: 15 amino acids. This chain's CDR3 is CASSSTRILNTEAFF. CDR3 DNA sequence: TGTGCCAGCAGTTCTACACGGATTCTGAACACTGAAGCTTTCTTT.

The rearrangement joins TRBV11-2 to TRBJ1-1, with 8 bases fitting TRBD1. Trimming took 5 bases from V and 0 from J; bases not matched to a gene: 8. CDR1 is SGHAT and CDR2 is FQNNGV in the germline V gene. The CDR3 runs to 16 residues. The CDR3 loop is CASSPWRTGMNTEAFF. As DNA, the CDR3 is TGTGCCAGCAGCCCTTGGAGGACAGGGATGAACACTGAAGCTTTCTTT.

This clonotype was detected a few times. This CDR3 is CASSRLAGITDTQYF. The DNA for the CDR3 is TGTGCCAGCAGCCGACTAGCGGGGATCACAGATACGCAGTATTTT. V gene TRBV7-6 combines with J gene TRBJ2-3, with 11 bases aligning to TRBD2. J gave up 2 bases and V 5 bases, and 3 bases lay outside the gene matches. Germline CDR1 and CDR2: SGHVS and FNYEAQ. This CDR3 region has 15 residues.

This clonotype was found a few times. The chain uses TRBV7-6 and TRBJ2-2, with D uncertain. The CDR3 contains 16 residues. With 3 bases removed from V and 6 bases from J, the gap between germline ends came to 17 bases. Germline lookup yields CDR1 SGHVS and CDR2 FNYEAQ. For the CDR3, the DNA is TGTGCCAGCAGCTTCAACCTCCGAACACCGGCCGGGGAGCTGTTTTTT. Translating it yields CASSFNLRTPAGELFF.

The sample holds a few counts of this clonotype. The J gene is TRBJ2-5, the V gene TRBV12-5; 9 bases agree with TRBD2. Germline CDR1 LGHNT, CDR2 FRNRAP. This CDR3 has 15 residues. V gave up 4 bases and J gave up 2 bases; unmatched junction bases: 5. DNA of the CDR3: TGTGCTAGTGGTTCGGGGACTAGCAGACAAGAGACCCAGTACTTC. This translates into CASGSGTSRQETQYF. Using reference TRBV12-5 and TRBJ2-5 for the parts outside the CDR3, the full variable domain is DARVTQTPRHKVTEMGQEVTMRCQPILGHNTVFWYRQTMMQGLELLAYFRNRAPLDDSGMPKDRFSAEMPDATLATLKIQPSEPRDSAVYFCASGSGTSRQETQYFGPGTRLLVL.

This clonotype has ten or more counts. This rearrangement joins TRBV7-2 to TRBJ2-5; no reliable D call. Germline lookup yields CDR1 SGHTA and CDR2 FQGNSA. V was cut by 5 bases and J by 5 bases, with 12 bases left in between. The CDR3 consists of 13 residues. DNA for the CDR3: TGTGCCAGCAGCCCTAGGGTCTGGGAGACCCAGTACTTC. As protein: CASSPRVWETQYF.

The rearrangement joins TRBV6-6 to TRBJ1-1, with D maybe TRBD1 (5 bases). Germline V CDR1 and CDR2: MNHNY, SVGAGI (reference sequence). The length of the CDR3 is 16 residues. With 4 bases removed from V and 1 base from J, the gap between germline ends came to 16 bases. Here the CDR3 reads CASSLTASRGNTEAFF. Written as DNA, the CDR3 is TGTGCCAGCAGTTTGACAGCTTCTCGGGGGAACACTGAAGCTTTCTTT.

J is TRBJ1-1 and V is TRBV14; D is unclear. This CDR3 comprises 13 residues. Trimming took off 6 bases at V and 2 bases at J, with 10 bases between the two ends. Germline loops: CDR1 SGHDN, CDR2 FVKESK. CDR3 protein: CASRGSVNTEAFF. DNA for the CDR3: TGTGCCAGCAGGGGCTCGGTAAACACTGAAGCTTTCTTT. The entire variable domain, with the rest obtained from reference TRBV14 and TRBJ1-1, is as follows: EAGVTQFPSHSVIEKGQTVTLRCDPISGHDNLYWYRRVMGKEIKFLLHFVKESKQDESGMPNNRFLAERTGGTYSTLKVQPAELEDSGVYFCASRGSVNTEAFFGQGTRLTVV.

This clonotype has only a few counts. The chain joins TRBV19 to TRBJ2-6; the match to TRBD2 covers 13 bases. Germline V gives CDR1 LNHDA, CDR2 SQIVND (reference sequence). The CDR3 runs 21 residues. With 3 bases clipped from V and 1 base from J, the junction kept 12 bases outside the gene matches. The CDR3 is CASSIFGLAGALLSGANVLTF. As DNA, the CDR3 is TGTGCCAGTAGTATCTTTGGACTAGCGGGGGCCCTATTATCTGGGGCCAACGTCCTGACTTTC.

About this clonotype: A much larger clone lies one base from this, so it may be a read error. The J gene is TRBJ2-1, the V gene TRBV7-6; 13 nucleotides match TRBD2. Germline CDR1 and CDR2: SGHVS and FNYEAQ. This CDR3 is built from 17 residues. V shed 4 bases, J shed 9 bases, and the junction held 12 bases outside the gene matches. The CDR3 reads CASSSLGLAGIVGEQFF. The CDR3 nucleotides read TGTGCCAGCAGCTCGCTGGGACTAGCGGGAATTGTTGGTGAGCAGTTCTTC. The full variable domain, completed using reference TRBV7-6 and TRBJ2-1, is GAGVSQSPRYKVTKRGQDVALRCDPISGHVSLYWYRQALGQGPEFLTYFNYEAQQDKSGLPNDRFSAERPEGSISTLTIQRTEQRDSAMYRCASSSLGLAGIVGEQFFGPGTRLTVL.

This clonotype occurred a few times. This chain links TRBV13 with TRBJ1-1, with D perhaps TRBD1 (6 bases). The CDR3 spans 15 residues. Germline V lookup: CDR1 PRHDT, CDR2 FYEKMQ (reference sequence). V shed 4 bases and J shed 2 bases, with 14 bases lying between them. CDR3 residues: CASSSPPGGNTEAFF. The CDR3 DNA is TGTGCCAGCAGCTCACCCCCGGGGGGCAACACTGAAGCTTTCTTT.

Ten or more counts support this clonotype. The CDR3 loop reads CASSYRTGLETQYF. As DNA, the CDR3 is TGTGCCAGCAGTTACCGGACAGGGTTGGAGACCCAGTACTTC. The chain combines TRBV6-2 or TRBV6-3 with TRBJ2-5, with TRBD1 matching 8 bases. Germline CDR1 reads MNHEY; CDR2 reads SVGEGT. With V trimmed by 2 bases and J by 5 bases, 4 bases remained unmatched. This CDR3 comprises 14 residues.

This sequence joins TRBV4-1 and TRBJ1-3, with D possibly TRBD1 on 5 matching bases. Trimming stripped 0 bases from V and 4 bases from J, with 10 bases between. This CDR3 is 15 amino acids long. CDR1 is MGHRA, CDR2 YSYEKL, per germline. CDR3 sequence: CASSQERGSGNTIYF. The CDR3 bases are TGCGCCAGCAGCCAAGAGAGGGGTTCAGGAAACACCATATATTTT.

This clonotype appeared a single time. The CDR3 carries no conserved terminal phenylalanine or tryptophan, so it likely arises from a read error. The V gene is TRBV28, the J gene TRBJ1-1, with TRBD1 as a possible D gene (5 bases). V was pared by 5 bases and J by 6 bases, with 16 bases between. CDR3 length equals 14 residues. The V gene's germline CDR1 is MDHEN and CDR2 SYDVKM. CDR3 region: CASSLEGWGSEAFL. CDR3 DNA sequence: TGTGCCAGCAGTCTCGAGGGCTGGGGGTCTGAAGCTTTCTTA.

This clonotype was picked up a small number of times. The rearrangement uses TRBV27 and TRBJ2-5, with 8 bases lining up with TRBD2. V was clipped by 2 bases and J by 2 bases; unmatched bases: 13. The CDR3 has 18 amino acids. CDR1 and CDR2 from the germline V gene are MNHEY and SMNVEV (reference sequence). The CDR3 spells CASSLLWRGDRHQETQYF. CDR3 nucleotides: TGTGCCAGCAGTTTACTTTGGCGGGGGGACCGTCATCAAGAGACCCAGTACTTC.

Worth noting for this clonotype: Without the conserved terminal phenylalanine or tryptophan, this CDR3 likely stems from a read error. The V gene is TRBV7-6, the J gene TRBJ2-3; 7 bases line up with TRBD1. Germline V gives CDR1 SGHVS, CDR2 FNYEAQ. V trimming: 5 bases; J trimming: 1 base; junction bases outside the gene matches: 9. The CDR3 is 16 amino acids. Written as DNA, the CDR3 is TGTGCCAGCAGCCCCCGACAGGGAAAGGGCACAGATACGCAGTATTCT. Its translation: CASSPRQGKGTDTQYS.

This chain connects TRBV4-1 to TRBJ2-1; 8 nucleotides line up with TRBD2. The CDR3 runs to 18 residues. The J segment lost 0 bases and the V segment lost 2 bases, leaving 9 bases of the junction unmatched. Looked up from germline, CDR1 is MGHRA and CDR2 is YSYEKL. The CDR3, as DNA: TGCGCCAGCAGCCAATCACCAGCGGGGGAGAGCTCCTACAATGAGCAGTTCTTC. Translation gives CASSQSPAGESSYNEQFF.

This clonotype turned up a few times. The chain recombines TRBV7-6 with TRBJ2-1; either TRBD1 or TRBD2 may fit D (6 bases each). Germline CDR1 and CDR2: SGHVS and FNYEAQ. The CDR3 is 15 amino acids. V was trimmed by 2 bases and J by 8 bases, leaving 16 bases between them. CDR3 protein: CASSLLLGGPYEQFF. CDR3 DNA: TGTGCCAGCAGCTTACTTTTAGGGGGGCCTTATGAGCAGTTCTTC. The full variable domain, rest sourced from reference TRBV7-6 and TRBJ2-1, is GAGVSQSPRYKVTKRGQDVALRCDPISGHVSLYWYRQALGQGPEFLTYFNYEAQQDKSGLPNDRFSAERPEGSISTLTIQRTEQRDSAMYRCASSLLLGGPYEQFFGPGTRLTVL.

The V call is TRBV2, the J call TRBJ2-3; 7 bases are shared with TRBD2. Losses at the gene ends were 7 bases for V and 6 bases for J; bases not matched to a gene: 7. Germline V lookup: CDR1 SNHLY, CDR2 FYNNEI. The CDR3 is 13 amino acids. The CDR3 DNA sequence: TGTGCCAGCATGCCGGGGGGTGTGGATACGCAGTATTTT. Protein: CASMPGGVDTQYF.

This chain joins TRBV10-3 and TRBJ1-6; D call uncertain. Germline V gene lookup returns CDR1 ENHRY and CDR2 SYGVKD. Trimming cost V 4 bases and J 3 bases, with 10 bases left between them. The length of the CDR3 is 15 residues. This CDR3 is CAISADPGYNSPLHF. For the CDR3, the DNA is TGTGCCATCAGTGCCGACCCGGGCTATAATTCACCCCTCCACTTT.

The V and J genes are TRBV7-6 and TRBJ1-6, with 9 bases that match TRBD1. The CDR3 extends over 15 amino acids. The V segment lost 5 bases and the J segment 9 bases; nucleotides outside the gene matches: 8. Germline CDR1 is SGHVS and CDR2 is FNYEAQ. CDR3 region: CASSMGQGFASPLHF. In nucleotides, the CDR3 is TGTGCCAGCAGCATGGGACAGGGTTTCGCTTCACCCCTCCACTTT.

This clonotype has more than one count but fewer than ten. This chain connects TRBV12-3 or TRBV12-4 to TRBJ2-1, with 7 bases aligning to TRBD1. This CDR3 spans 15 amino acids. Trimming cost V 5 bases and J 3 bases; bases outside gene matches: 7. CDR3 sequence reads: CASSHLGTDYNEQFF. The DNA for the CDR3 is TGTGCCAGCAGTCATCTGGGGACAGACTACAATGAGCAGTTCTTC.

This clonotype was picked up a small number of times. The chain has TRBV2 and TRBJ2-5, with 8 bases identical to TRBD2. Germline loops: CDR1 SNHLY, CDR2 FYNNEI. Germline trimming cut 3 bases from V and 1 base from J; bases unmatched to any gene: 4. The CDR3 has 15 residues. The CDR3 loop reads CASSESGGLQETQYF. The CDR3 DNA follows: TGTGCCAGCAGTGAGAGCGGGGGCCTCCAAGAGACCCAGTACTTC.

The chain recombines TRBV4-1 with TRBJ1-1, with 8 bases identical to TRBD1. CDR3 length: 18 residues. CDR1 is MGHRA and CDR2 is YSYEKL in the germline V gene. Trimming took 0 bases from V and 7 from J; bases not matched to a gene: 16. DNA of the CDR3: TGCGCCAGCAGCCAAGATCGGGTTTGGAGTCAGGGGGCAGGTGAAGCTTTCTTT. Its translation is CASSQDRVWSQGAGEAFF.

At least ten counts were recorded for this clonotype. This chain joins TRBV12-3 or TRBV12-4 and TRBJ1-5; the D gene is possibly TRBD1 (6 bases). The CDR3 length is 14 residues. The ends were cut back, 5 bases at V and 4 bases at J, with 12 bases in the middle. CDR3 residues: CASSPGQFNQPQHF. CDR3 sequence (DNA): TGTGCCAGCAGTCCTGGACAGTTTAATCAGCCCCAGCATTTT.

This chain uses TRBV7-9 with TRBJ1-1; D is unclear. Germline CDR1 reads SEHNR; CDR2 reads FQNEAQ (reference sequence). The length of the CDR3 is 13 residues. Trimming removed 5 bases at V and 7 bases at J, with 14 bases between. The CDR3 sequence is CASSQAAKFEAFF. DNA of the CDR3: TGTGCCAGCAGCCAGGCGGCGAAATTTGAAGCTTTCTTT. Full variable domain (remainder filled in from reference TRBV7-9 and TRBJ1-1): DTGVSQNPRHKITKRGQNVTFRCDPISEHNRLYWYRQTLGQGPEFLTYFQNEAQLEKSRLLSDRFSAERPKGSFSTLEIQRTEQGDSAMYLCASSQAAKFEAFFGQGTRLTVV.

The chain carries TRBV5-6 and TRBJ2-1, with 7 bases lining up with TRBD1. The J segment lost 9 bases and the V segment lost 0 bases, leaving 3 bases of the junction unmatched. Per the germline V gene, CDR1 is SGHDT and CDR2 is YYEEEE. The CDR3 totals 13 residues. CDR3 sequence: CASSLEGAAEQFF. The DNA of the CDR3 is TGTGCCAGCAGCTTGGAGGGGGCGGCTGAGCAGTTCTTC.

This clonotype was seen a few times. The rearrangement uses TRBV9 and TRBJ1-1; D is ambiguous. Germline V gives CDR1 SGDLS, CDR2 YYNGEE. This CDR3 contains 16 residues. Trimming removed 2 bases at V and 0 bases at J, with 14 bases between. For the CDR3, the DNA is TGTGCCAGCAGCGTGCCGGACTACTCAATGAACACTGAAGCTTTCTTT. It codes for CASSVPDYSMNTEAFF.

This clonotype appeared many times. This chain connects TRBV25-1 to TRBJ2-7, with 11 bases lining up with TRBD1. Germline CDR1 and CDR2: MGHDK and SYGVNS. After removal of 5 bases from V and 2 bases from J, the junction contained 11 bases not matched to a gene. This CDR3 spans 17 amino acids. The CDR3 loop reads CASSISLPGQGAYEQYF. For the CDR3, the DNA is TGTGCCAGCAGTATTTCCCTTCCGGGACAGGGGGCCTACGAGCAGTACTTC.

J is TRBJ1-1 and V is TRBV4-3; 9 bases fit TRBD1. The CDR3 consists of 15 residues. In germline, CDR1 is LGHNA, CDR2 YSLEER. Germline trimming cut 1 base from V and 10 bases from J; bases unmatched to any gene: 10. The CDR3 DNA reads TGCGCCAGCAGCCAAGGACCGACAGGGGGTTTGGGAGCTTTCTTT. Its translation is CASSQGPTGGLGAFF.

This clonotype was seen repeatedly, ten times or more. The chain carries TRBV12-3 or TRBV12-4 and TRBJ1-4, with 9 bases lining up with TRBD1. V was clipped by 4 bases and J by 8 bases; unmatched bases: 5. The CDR3 runs 14 residues. The DNA for the CDR3 is TGTGCCAGCAGTTCAAACAGGGGGCGAGAAAAACTGTTTTTT. Encoded protein: CASSSNRGREKLFF.

CDR3 DNA sequence: TGCGCCAGCAGCCAATTCCTAGCGGGGGCTGACAATGAGCAGTTCTTC. Protein sequence: CASSQFLAGADNEQFF. The J gene is TRBJ2-1, the V gene TRBV4-1, with 10 bases fitting TRBD2. The CDR3 length is 16 residues. Germline V gene data show CDR1 as MGHRA and CDR2 as YSYEKL. J was trimmed by 5 bases and V by 2 bases; bases with no gene match: 6.